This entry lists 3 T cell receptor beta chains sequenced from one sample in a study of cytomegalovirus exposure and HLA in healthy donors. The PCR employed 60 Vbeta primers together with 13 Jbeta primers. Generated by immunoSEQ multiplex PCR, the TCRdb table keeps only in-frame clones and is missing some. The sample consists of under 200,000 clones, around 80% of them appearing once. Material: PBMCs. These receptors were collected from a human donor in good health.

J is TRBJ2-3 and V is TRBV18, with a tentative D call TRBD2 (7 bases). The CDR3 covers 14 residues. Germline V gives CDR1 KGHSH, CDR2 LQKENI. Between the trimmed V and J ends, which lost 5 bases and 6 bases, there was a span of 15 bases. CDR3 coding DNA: TGTGCCAGCTCATCCGGGGGGCCCGGGGATACGCAGTATTTT. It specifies CASSSGGPGDTQYF.

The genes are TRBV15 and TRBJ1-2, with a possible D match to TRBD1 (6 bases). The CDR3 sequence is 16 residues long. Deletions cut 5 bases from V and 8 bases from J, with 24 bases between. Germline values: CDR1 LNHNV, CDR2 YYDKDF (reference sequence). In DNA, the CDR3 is TGTGCCACCAGCCGGGCGGTGGACAGTCCGATGGGCGGCTACACCTTC. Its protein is CATSRAVDSPMGGYTF.

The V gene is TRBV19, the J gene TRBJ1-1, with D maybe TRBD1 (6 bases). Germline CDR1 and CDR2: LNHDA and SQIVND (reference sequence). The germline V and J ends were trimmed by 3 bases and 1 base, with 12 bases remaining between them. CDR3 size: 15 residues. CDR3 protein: CASSMSGAGNTEAFF. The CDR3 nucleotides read TGTGCCAGTAGTATGTCAGGGGCAGGGAACACTGAAGCTTTCTTT.